Below, 6 T cell receptor beta chains from the same sample are listed, as sequenced in a study of CD8 T cells in ankylosing spondylitis. TCRdb processed the 5' RACE reads anew with MiXCR; each CDR3 protein has one entry. The table lists nearly 350,000 distinct CDR3 sequences, under 15% of them singletons. Sequenced sample: blood, either unsorted or a sorted T cell fraction (not recorded which). These receptor sequences come from a male donor with ankylosing spondylitis or in good health (not recorded which).

This rearrangement joins TRBV5-1 to TRBJ1-2, with TRBD1 matching over 8 bases. J lost 5 bases, V lost 1 base, and 7 bases had no gene match. Germline CDR1 SGHRS, CDR2 YFSETQ. The CDR3 is 15 residues long. CDR3 sequence: CASSLSGQGGYGYTF. The CDR3 coding sequence is TGCGCCAGCAGCTTGTCCGGACAGGGAGGATATGGCTACACCTTC.

This clonotype has a handful of counts. The chain is built from TRBV27 and TRBJ1-6; D is possibly TRBD1 (5 bases). This CDR3 spans 15 amino acids. V lost 8 bases, J lost 7 bases, and 18 bases lay in between. Germline-derived CDR1 and CDR2 are MNHEY and SMNVEV (reference sequence). The CDR3 reads CASSPAGVSNSPLHF. The CDR3 DNA reads TGTGCCAGCTCCCCGGCGGGGGTCTCCAATTCACCCCTCCACTTT.

The chain links TRBV5-5 to TRBJ1-1, with D possibly TRBD1 on 5 matching bases. Germline CDR1 reads SGHKS; CDR2 reads YYEKEE (reference sequence). This CDR3 region has 16 residues. V was shortened by 4 bases and J by 0 bases, with 16 bases between the two germline ends. The CDR3 reads CASSRGGFTMNTEAFF. Here the CDR3 DNA reads TGTGCCAGCAGCCGGGGGGGATTCACCATGAACACTGAAGCTTTCTTT. The entire variable domain, with the rest obtained from reference TRBV5-5 and TRBJ1-1, is as follows: DAGVTQSPTHLIKTRGQQVTLRCSPISGHKSVSWYQQVLGQGPQFIFQYYEKEERGRGNFPDRFSARQFPNYSSELNVNALLLGDSALYLCASSRGGFTMNTEAFFGQGTRLTVV.

CDR3 sequence (DNA): TGTGCCAGCAGCTTAGCGCGGGTCAAGATCCCCCCAGATACGCAGTATTTT. Its protein is CASSLARVKIPPDTQYF. This rearrangement joins TRBV7-8 to TRBJ2-3; maybe TRBD2 (5 bases). The CDR3 consists of 17 residues. Trimming cost V 0 bases and J 4 bases, with 17 bases left between them. From germline, CDR1 is SGHVS and CDR2 FQNEAQ.

The chain employs TRBV6-5 and TRBJ2-3, with 7 bases fitting TRBD2. V dropped 1 base and J dropped 2; count of bases not matched to a gene: 6. Germline V gene data show CDR1 as MNHEY and CDR2 as SVGAGI. The CDR3 length is 16 residues. CDR3 residues: CASSYLRAGNTDTQYF. DNA of the CDR3: TGTGCCAGCAGTTACTTGAGAGCGGGGAACACAGATACGCAGTATTTT.

The V gene is TRBV3-1, the J gene TRBJ1-1, with D perhaps matching TRBD1 (6 bases). Germline lookup yields CDR1 LGHDT and CDR2 YNNKEL (reference sequence). The V gene lost 2 bases and the J gene lost 8 bases, with 15 bases spanning the gap. The CDR3 length is 14 residues. The CDR3: CASSQLQGPPEAFF. DNA of the CDR3: TGTGCCAGCAGCCAACTTCAGGGGCCGCCGGAAGCTTTCTTT.